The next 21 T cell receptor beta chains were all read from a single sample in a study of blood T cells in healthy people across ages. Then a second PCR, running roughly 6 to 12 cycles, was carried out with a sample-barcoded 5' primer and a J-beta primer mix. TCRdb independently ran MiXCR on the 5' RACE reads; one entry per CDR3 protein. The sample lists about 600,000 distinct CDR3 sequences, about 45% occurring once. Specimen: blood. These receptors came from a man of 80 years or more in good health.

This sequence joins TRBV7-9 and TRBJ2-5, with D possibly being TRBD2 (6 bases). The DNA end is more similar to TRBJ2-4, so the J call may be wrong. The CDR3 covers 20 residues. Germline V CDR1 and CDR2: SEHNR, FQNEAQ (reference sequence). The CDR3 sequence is CASSLADSLEGRRIVNIQYF. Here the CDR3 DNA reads TGTGCCAGCAGCTTAGCGGACTCGTTGGAGGGCCGAAGGATAGTAAACATTCAGTACTTC.

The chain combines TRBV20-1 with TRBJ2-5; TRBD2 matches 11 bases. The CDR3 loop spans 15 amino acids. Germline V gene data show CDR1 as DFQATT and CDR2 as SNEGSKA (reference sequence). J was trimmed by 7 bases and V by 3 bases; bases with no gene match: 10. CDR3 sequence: CSASGPSGGSGTQYF. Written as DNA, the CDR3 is TGCAGTGCTAGCGGGCCTAGCGGGGGGAGTGGGACCCAGTACTTC.

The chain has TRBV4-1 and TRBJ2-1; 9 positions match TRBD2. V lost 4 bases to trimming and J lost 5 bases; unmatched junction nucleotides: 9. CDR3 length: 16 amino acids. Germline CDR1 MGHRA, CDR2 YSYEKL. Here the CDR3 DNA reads TGCGCCAGCAGCCCTCCTCTCGCGGGAGGGAACAATGAGCAGTTCTTC. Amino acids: CASSPPLAGGNNEQFF.

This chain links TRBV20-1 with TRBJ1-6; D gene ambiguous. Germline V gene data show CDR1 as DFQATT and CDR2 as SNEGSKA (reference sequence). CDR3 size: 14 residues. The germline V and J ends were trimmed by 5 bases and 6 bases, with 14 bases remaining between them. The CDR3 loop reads CSALTGKTNSPLHF. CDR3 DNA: TGCAGTGCTCTTACCGGGAAGACTAATTCACCCCTCCACTTT.

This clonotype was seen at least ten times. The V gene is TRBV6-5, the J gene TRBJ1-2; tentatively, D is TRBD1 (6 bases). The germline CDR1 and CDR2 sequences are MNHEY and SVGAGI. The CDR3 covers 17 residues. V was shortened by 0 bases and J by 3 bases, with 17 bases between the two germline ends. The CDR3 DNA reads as TGTGCCAGCAGTTACTCGATGGGCACAGGGCGAGACTATGGCTACACCTTC. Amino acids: CASSYSMGTGRDYGYTF.

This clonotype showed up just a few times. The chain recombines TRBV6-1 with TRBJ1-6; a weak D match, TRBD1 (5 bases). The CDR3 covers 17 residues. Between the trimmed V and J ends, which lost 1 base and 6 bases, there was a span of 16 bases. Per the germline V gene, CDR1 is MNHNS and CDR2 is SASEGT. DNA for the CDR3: TGTGCCAGCAGTGAAGTTCCCCCCCGGGGCCGTAATTCACCCCTCCACTTT. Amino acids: CASSEVPPRGRNSPLHF.

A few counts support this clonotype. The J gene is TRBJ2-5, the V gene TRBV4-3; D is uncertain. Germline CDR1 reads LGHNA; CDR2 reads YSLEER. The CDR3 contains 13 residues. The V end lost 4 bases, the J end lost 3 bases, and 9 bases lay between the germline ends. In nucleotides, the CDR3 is TGCGCCAGCAGCCGAGAAGAGGAAGAGACCCAGTACTTC. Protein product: CASSREEEETQYF.

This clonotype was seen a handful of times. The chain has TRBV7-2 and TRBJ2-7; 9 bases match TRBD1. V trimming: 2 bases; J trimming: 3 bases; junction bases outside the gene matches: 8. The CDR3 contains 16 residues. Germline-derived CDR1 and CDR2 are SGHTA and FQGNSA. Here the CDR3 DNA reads TGTGCCAGCAGCTTAATGGGACAGGGTTATAGCTACGAGCAGTACTTC. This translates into CASSLMGQGYSYEQYF.

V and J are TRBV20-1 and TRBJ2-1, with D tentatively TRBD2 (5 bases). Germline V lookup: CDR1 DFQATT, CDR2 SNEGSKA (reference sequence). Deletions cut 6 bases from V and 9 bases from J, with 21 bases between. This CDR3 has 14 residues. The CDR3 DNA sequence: TGCAGTGCCGCGGATAGGGTGCGAGGAGGTGAGCAGTTCTTC. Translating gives CSAADRVRGGEQFF.

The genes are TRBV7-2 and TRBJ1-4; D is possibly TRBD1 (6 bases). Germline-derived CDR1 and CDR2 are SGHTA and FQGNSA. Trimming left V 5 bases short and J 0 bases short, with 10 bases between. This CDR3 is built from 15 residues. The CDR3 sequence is CASSIRGPTNEKLFF. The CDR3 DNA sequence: TGTGCCAGCAGCATCAGGGGTCCAACTAATGAAAAACTGTTTTTT. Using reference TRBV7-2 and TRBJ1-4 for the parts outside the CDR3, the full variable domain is GAGVSQSPSNKVTEKGKDVELRCDPISGHTALYWYRQSLGQGLEFLIYFQGNSAPDKSGLPSDRFSAERTGGSVSTLTIQRTQQEDSAVYLCASSIRGPTNEKLFFGSGTQLSVL.

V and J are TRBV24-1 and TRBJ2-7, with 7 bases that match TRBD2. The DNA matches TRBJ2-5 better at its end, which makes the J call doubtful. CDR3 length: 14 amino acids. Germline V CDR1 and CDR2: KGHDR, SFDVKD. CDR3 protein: CATSDRTRQETQYF. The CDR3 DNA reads TGTGCCACCAGTGATCGGACTAGGCAAGAGACCCAGTACTTC.

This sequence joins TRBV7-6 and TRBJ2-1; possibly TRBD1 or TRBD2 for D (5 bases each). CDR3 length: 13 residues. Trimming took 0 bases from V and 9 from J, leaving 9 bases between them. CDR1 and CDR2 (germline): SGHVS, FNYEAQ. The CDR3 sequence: CASSLAPGTEQFF. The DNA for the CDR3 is TGTGCCAGCAGCTTAGCGCCGGGGACTGAGCAGTTCTTC.

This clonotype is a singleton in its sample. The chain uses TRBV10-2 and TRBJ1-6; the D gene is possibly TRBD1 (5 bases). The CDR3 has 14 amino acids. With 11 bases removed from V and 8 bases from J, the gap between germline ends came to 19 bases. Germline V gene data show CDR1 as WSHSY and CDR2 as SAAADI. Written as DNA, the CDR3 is TGCGCCTCCGCAGCACCCCGGGGGGATTCACCCCTCCACTTT. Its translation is CASAAPRGDSPLHF.

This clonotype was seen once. Written as DNA, the CDR3 is TGTGCCAGCAGCAATATCCTCTACGAGCAGTACTTC. This encodes CASSNILYEQYF. This sequence joins TRBV6-2 or TRBV6-3 and TRBJ2-7; D call uncertain. CDR1 and CDR2 (germline): MNHEY, SVGEGT. V lost 6 bases, J lost 3 bases, and 9 bases lay in between. CDR3 length: 12 amino acids.

CDR3: CASSLRLAGWGGDTQYF. CDR3 DNA: TGTGCCAGCAGTTTACGGCTAGCGGGGTGGGGGGGCGATACGCAGTATTTT. The V gene is TRBV27, the J gene TRBJ2-3, with TRBD2 matching 9 bases. This CDR3 contains 17 residues. With V trimmed by 2 bases and J by 6 bases, 12 bases remained unmatched. Germline assignment: CDR1 MNHEY and CDR2 SMNVEV (reference sequence).

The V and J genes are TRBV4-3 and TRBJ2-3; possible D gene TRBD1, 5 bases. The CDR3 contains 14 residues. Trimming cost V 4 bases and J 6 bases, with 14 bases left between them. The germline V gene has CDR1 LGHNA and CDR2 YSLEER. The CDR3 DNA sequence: TGCGCCAGCAGCCCTGCACCAGGGAAGGATACGCAGTATTTT. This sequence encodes CASSPAPGKDTQYF.

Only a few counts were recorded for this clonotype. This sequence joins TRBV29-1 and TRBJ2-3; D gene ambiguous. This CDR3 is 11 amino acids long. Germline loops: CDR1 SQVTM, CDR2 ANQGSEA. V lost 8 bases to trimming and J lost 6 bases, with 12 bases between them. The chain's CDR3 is CSTSYRDTQYF. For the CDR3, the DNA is TGCAGCACATCCTACCGGGATACGCAGTATTTT.

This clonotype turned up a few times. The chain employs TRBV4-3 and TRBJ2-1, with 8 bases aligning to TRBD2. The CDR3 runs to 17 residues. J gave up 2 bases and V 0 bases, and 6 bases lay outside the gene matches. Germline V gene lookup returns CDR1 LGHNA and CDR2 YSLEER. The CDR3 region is CASSQDPRGEPYNEQFF. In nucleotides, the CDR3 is TGCGCCAGCAGCCAAGATCCGCGGGGGGAACCCTACAATGAGCAGTTCTTC.

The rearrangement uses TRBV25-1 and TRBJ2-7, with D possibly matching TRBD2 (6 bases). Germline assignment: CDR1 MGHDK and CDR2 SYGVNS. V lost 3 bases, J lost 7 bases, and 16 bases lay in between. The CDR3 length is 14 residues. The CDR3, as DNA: TGTGCCAGCAGTGACAGCGGGCATCACAATGAGCAGTACTTC. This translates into CASSDSGHHNEQYF.

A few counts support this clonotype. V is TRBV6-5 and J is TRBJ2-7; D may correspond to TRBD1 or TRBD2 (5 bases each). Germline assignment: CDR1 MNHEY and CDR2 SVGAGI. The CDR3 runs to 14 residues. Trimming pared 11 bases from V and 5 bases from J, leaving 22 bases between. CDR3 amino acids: CAVHSLGGKNEQYF. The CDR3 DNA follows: TGTGCCGTCCACTCCCTTGGGGGTAAAAACGAGCAGTACTTC.

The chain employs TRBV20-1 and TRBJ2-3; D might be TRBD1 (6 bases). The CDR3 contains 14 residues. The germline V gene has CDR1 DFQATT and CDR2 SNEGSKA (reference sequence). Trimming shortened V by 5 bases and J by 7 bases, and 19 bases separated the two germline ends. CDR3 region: CSAGRDIPTNTQYF. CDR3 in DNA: TGCAGTGCTGGCCGGGACATTCCCACGAATACGCAGTATTTT.